Listed here are 28 T cell receptor beta chains from one sample, sequenced in a study of blood T cell repertoires in COVID-19. Libraries were prepared by immunoSEQ multiplex PCR; TCRdb keeps only in-frame clonotypes and omits some of them. The sample yields about 170,000 clones, 75% to 90% seen once. Material for sequencing was PBMCs or T cells enriched from blood (not recorded which). The receptor source for this set is a woman in her 50s who had recovered from COVID-19.

This clone was observed a handful of times. This chain links TRBV7-9 with TRBJ1-4; D unclear. This CDR3 comprises 12 residues. The germline CDR1 and CDR2 sequences are SEHNR and FQNEAQ (reference sequence). The V end lost 5 bases, the J end lost 5 bases, and 6 bases lay between the germline ends. CDR3 bases: TGTGCCAGCAGCAACAGCAATGAAAAACTGTTTTTT. The encoded protein is CASSNSNEKLFF. Supplemented by reference TRBV7-9 and TRBJ1-4, the full variable domain reads DTGVSQNPRHKITKRGQNVTFRCDPISEHNRLYWYRQTLGQGPEFLTYFQNEAQLEKSRLLSDRFSAERPKGSFSTLEIQRTEQGDSAMYLCASSNSNEKLFFGSGTQLSVL.

This clone has a single count. This chain uses TRBV28 with TRBJ1-5, with 10 bases that match TRBD1. Unmatched junction bases numbered 14, after V lost 10 bases and J lost 2 bases. This CDR3 contains 17 residues. Per germline, CDR1 MDHEN and CDR2 SYDVKM. CDR3 bases: TGTGCCATTACCCGGGACAGGGGACGTTTCGGCAATCAGCCCCAGCATTTT. Its protein is CAITRDRGRFGNQPQHF.

This clone has just one count. The rearrangement joins TRBV12-2 to TRBJ2-5; TRBD1 is taken as the D call from the table, unchecked against the DNA. TRBV12-2 is a pseudogene. The CDR3 is made up of 17 amino acids. CDR3 protein: CASRLEPWTGRGETQYF. CDR3 DNA: TGTGCAAGTCGCTTAGAGCCCTGGACAGGGAGGGGAGAGACCCAGTACTTC.

This chain uses TRBV5-5 with TRBJ2-5; 9 bases fit TRBD2. Germline trimming cut 2 bases from V and 5 bases from J; bases unmatched to any gene: 4. The CDR3 totals 14 residues. Per the germline V gene, CDR1 is SGHKS and CDR2 is YYEKEE (reference sequence). CDR3 DNA sequence: TGTGCCAGCAGCTTCGGACTAGCGAGGGAGACCCAGTACTTC. Amino acids: CASSFGLARETQYF.

The CDR3 coding sequence is TGTGCCAGCAGGAGTGGGACAGAAATGAACACTGAAGCTTTCTTT. This encodes CASRSGTEMNTEAFF. The chain employs TRBV6-5 and TRBJ1-1; 7 bases are a match to TRBD1. Germline trimming cut 6 bases from V and 0 bases from J; bases unmatched to any gene: 7. Germline lookup yields CDR1 MNHEY and CDR2 SVGAGI. The CDR3 is made up of 15 amino acids.

The rearrangement joins TRBV28 to TRBJ1-1; 9 nucleotides align to TRBD1. Unmatched junction bases numbered 7, after V lost 4 bases and J lost 10 bases. Per the germline V gene, CDR1 is MDHEN and CDR2 is SYDVKM. The CDR3 consists of 13 residues. In nucleotides, the CDR3 is TGTGCCAGCAGTTCCTACAGGGGGCGCAGAGCTTTCTTT. Its translation is CASSSYRGRRAFF.

This clone was detected once. The rearrangement joins TRBV7-9 to TRBJ2-1, with TRBD2 matching 10 bases. This CDR3 spans 15 amino acids. CDR1 SEHNR and CDR2 FQNEAQ come from the germline V gene (reference sequence). Trimming at V came to 2 bases and at J to 7 bases, leaving 5 bases not matched to a gene. CDR3 nucleotide sequence: TGTGCCAGCAGCTTACTAGCGGGAGTGGGAAATGAGCAGTTCTTC. Its protein product is CASSLLAGVGNEQFF.

The chain uses TRBV4-1 and TRBJ2-7; 7 nucleotides agree with TRBD1. The CDR3 has 14 residues. The germline CDR1 and CDR2 sequences are MGHRA and YSYEKL. V shed 5 bases, J shed 6 bases, and the junction held 10 bases outside the gene matches. The CDR3 spells CASSNPSTGSEQYV. CDR3 nucleotide sequence: TGCGCCAGCAGCAACCCATCGACAGGGAGCGAGCAGTACGTC.

This clone was counted a single time. V gene TRBV6-5 combines with J gene TRBJ2-7; 8 bases map to TRBD1. The length of the CDR3 is 14 residues. The ends lost 6 bases at V and 3 bases at J; junction bases unmatched: 7. CDR1 and CDR2 from the germline V gene are MNHEY and SVGAGI. The CDR3 sequence: CASSRGQGHYEQYV. CDR3 DNA sequence: TGTGCCAGCAGCAGGGGGCAAGGTCACTACGAGCAGTACGTC.

The rearrangement joins TRBV7-9 to TRBJ1-1, with 7 bases fitting TRBD1. Losses at the gene ends were 5 bases for V and 2 bases for J; bases not matched to a gene: 8. Per germline, CDR1 SEHNR and CDR2 FQNEAQ (reference sequence). The CDR3 covers 15 residues. The CDR3 here is CASSPGGGQNTEAFF. As DNA, the CDR3 is TGTGCCAGCAGCCCTGGAGGGGGCCAAAACACTGAAGCTTTCTTT.

The chain carries TRBV2 and TRBJ1-1; unclear D gene. V was clipped by 8 bases and J by 1 base, with 11 bases between them. The CDR3 extends over 13 amino acids. Germline values: CDR1 SNHLY, CDR2 FYNNEI. CDR3 sequence reads: CASGWASNTEAFF. DNA of the CDR3: TGTGCCAGCGGATGGGCATCGAACACTGAAGCTTTCTTT.

The chain employs TRBV4-2 and TRBJ2-1, with D tentatively TRBD2 (5 bases). This CDR3 has 13 residues. Germline V gene lookup returns CDR1 LGHNA and CDR2 YNFKEQ. V lost 3 bases and J lost 8, with 11 bases in between. The DNA for the CDR3 is TGTGCCAGCAGCCACAGGACTGTTGATGAGCAGTTCTTC. Translated: CASSHRTVDEQFF.

V usage is TRBV3-1 (or the pseudogene TRBV3-2) and J usage is TRBJ1-2, with 10 bases aligning to TRBD1. Germline trimming cut 0 bases from V and 12 bases from J; bases unmatched to any gene: 4. Germline CDR1 LGHDT, CDR2 YNNKEL (reference sequence). CDR3 length equals 13 residues. This chain's CDR3 is CASSQDWTGGDTF. The CDR3 DNA reads as TGTGCCAGCAGCCAAGATTGGACAGGGGGTGACACCTTC.

This clone was detected a few times. The chain joins TRBV7-9 to TRBJ2-7, with D maybe TRBD1 (6 bases). This CDR3 spans 13 amino acids. Trimming left V 6 bases short and J 5 bases short, with 14 bases between. Germline V gene sequence: CDR1 SEHNR, CDR2 FQNEAQ (reference sequence). CDR3 region: CASSFQGFDEQYV. The CDR3 nucleotides read TGTGCCAGCAGTTTTCAGGGGTTCGACGAGCAGTACGTC.

The J gene is TRBJ1-1, the V gene TRBV6-5; D is unclear. CDR3 size: 13 residues. Trimming removed 2 bases from V and 3 bases from J, with 7 bases in between. Germline CDR1 MNHEY, CDR2 SVGAGI. CDR3 coding DNA: TGTGCCAGCAGTTACGGCAGGCACACTGAAGCTTTCTTT. It specifies CASSYGRHTEAFF.

The V and J genes are TRBV28 and TRBJ1-2; D might be TRBD1 (5 bases). Trimming removed 0 bases from V and 6 bases from J, with 11 bases in between. The V gene's germline CDR1 is MDHEN and CDR2 SYDVKM. This CDR3 has 14 amino acids. The CDR3 region has the DNA TGTGCCAGCAGTTTATGGCTGGGGGGAGATGGCTACACCTTC. This encodes CASSLWLGGDGYTF.

This clone occurred once. The chain uses TRBV5-6 and TRBJ2-1, with D maybe TRBD1 (5 bases). The germline CDR1 and CDR2 sequences are SGHDT and YYEEEE. The CDR3 is 17 residues long. The V gene lost 2 bases and the J gene lost 5 bases, with 20 bases spanning the gap. CDR3 coding DNA: TGTGCCAGCAGCTTTCTCATCGACAGATTGGCGGACAATGAGCAGTTCTTC. Amino acid sequence: CASSFLIDRLADNEQFF.

The chain recombines TRBV6-5 with TRBJ2-5, with D perhaps TRBD2 (6 bases). Per germline, CDR1 MNHEY and CDR2 SVGAGI. The CDR3 runs 13 residues. V lost 5 bases and J lost 4, with 11 bases in between. The CDR3 region has the DNA TGTGCCAGCAGTCCGGACTACGGAGAGACCCAGTACTTC. Residues: CASSPDYGETQYF.

The rearrangement joins TRBV7-2 to TRBJ1-1; a weak D match, TRBD1 (5 bases). CDR1 is SGHTA and CDR2 is FQGNSA in the germline V gene. V shed 2 bases and J shed 0 bases, with 7 bases lying between them. The CDR3 consists of 14 residues. The CDR3 DNA is TGTGCCAGCAGCTTACAGGGTATGAACACTGAAGCTTTCTTT. It codes for CASSLQGMNTEAFF.

This chain connects TRBV4-3 to TRBJ2-2, with a tentative D call TRBD1 (5 bases). The CDR3 spans 15 residues. V gave up 0 bases and J gave up 3 bases, with 8 bases separating them. The germline CDR1 and CDR2 sequences are LGHNA and YSLEER. Written as DNA, the CDR3 is TGCGCCAGCAGCCAAGATCCCAGGGACACCGGGGAGCTGTTTTTT. It encodes CASSQDPRDTGELFF.

The chain joins TRBV7-9 to TRBJ1-1; D perhaps matches TRBD1 (6 bases). This CDR3 is 11 amino acids long. Per the germline V gene, CDR1 is SEHNR and CDR2 is FQNEAQ (reference sequence). V was pared by 1 base and J by 10 bases, with 7 bases between. Here the CDR3 reads CASSLDRVAFF. CDR3 nucleotides: TGTGCCAGCAGCTTAGACAGGGTAGCTTTCTTT.

The V gene is TRBV14, the J gene TRBJ1-2; a possible D gene is TRBD1 (5 bases). This CDR3 spans 15 amino acids. Looked up from germline, CDR1 is SGHDN and CDR2 is FVKESK. Trimming stripped 4 bases from V and 2 bases from J, with 14 bases between. The CDR3 DNA sequence: TGTGCCAGCAGCCCCGCCGGGGGGAAGAACTATGGCTACACCTTC. Protein sequence: CASSPAGGKNYGYTF.

This chain joins TRBV29-1 and TRBJ2-3; D might be TRBD2 (5 bases). Germline values: CDR1 SQVTM, CDR2 ANQGSEA. The V gene lost 4 bases and the J gene lost 7 bases, with 21 bases spanning the gap. The CDR3 consists of 15 residues. CDR3 protein: CSVAKDGGPGNTQYF. The CDR3 DNA reads TGCAGCGTTGCCAAGGACGGAGGTCCTGGGAATACGCAGTATTTT.

This clone was seen a single time. The chain recombines TRBV7-2 with TRBJ2-3, with 8 bases aligning to TRBD2. Germline V gene sequence: CDR1 SGHTA, CDR2 FQGNSA. There are 15 residues in the CDR3. With V trimmed by 5 bases and J by 4 bases, 8 bases remained unmatched. The CDR3 DNA sequence: TGTGCCAGCAGCCCCAGCGGGGGTCTGGCAGATACGCAGTATTTT. This sequence encodes CASSPSGGLADTQYF.

The rearrangement links TRBV5-4 to TRBJ1-1; D gene unclear. This CDR3 has 16 residues. The V gene's germline CDR1 is SGHNT and CDR2 YYREEE (reference sequence). With 1 base removed from V and 1 base from J, the gap between germline ends came to 14 bases. The CDR3 protein is CASSLLSNRKNTEAFF. CDR3 in DNA: TGTGCCAGCAGCTTGCTAAGCAACCGCAAGAACACTGAAGCTTTCTTT.

The chain couples TRBV28 to TRBJ2-7; 11 nucleotides match TRBD2. V shed 0 bases, J shed 6 bases, and the junction held 1 base outside the gene matches. Germline assignment: CDR1 MDHEN and CDR2 SYDVKM. The CDR3 extends over 14 amino acids. The CDR3 nucleotides read TGTGCCAGCAGTTTATGGACTAGCGGGGCCGAGCAGTACGTC. It encodes CASSLWTSGAEQYV.

The chain employs TRBV2 and TRBJ1-6, with TRBD1 matching over 7 bases. Germline CDR1 is SNHLY and CDR2 is FYNNEI. This CDR3 contains 15 residues. The V and J ends lost 2 bases and 9 bases, in that order; junction bases with no gene match: 7. The CDR3 DNA sequence: TGTGCCAGCAGTGAACGACAGGGATTAGCTTCACCCCTCCACTTT. Protein sequence: CASSERQGLASPLHF.

In this sample, this clone turned up a few times. The J gene is TRBJ1-2, the V gene TRBV12-3 or TRBV12-4; D ambiguous. V was clipped by 4 bases and J by 2 bases, with 5 bases between them. CDR3 length equals 12 residues. CDR3 region: CASSYSNYGYTF. Here the CDR3 DNA reads TGTGCCAGCAGTTACTCAAACTATGGCTACACCTTC.